Listed below are T cell receptor beta chains from one sample, sequenced in a study of CD8 T cells in ankylosing spondylitis. TCRdb re-called the 5' RACE reads through MiXCR, storing one row per CDR3 protein. This table has over 700,000 distinct CDR3 sequences, roughly 19% appearing once. Material for sequencing was blood, either unsorted or a sorted T cell fraction (not recorded which). The receptors shown here come from a male donor with ankylosing spondylitis. The CDR3 runs from the conserved cysteine through the conserved F or W. Each record gives: clone size, V gene, D gene, J gene, CDR3 protein, CDR3 DNA. The D gene is left open where the match is weak. Clone size, where shown, is once, few, many, or a class for clones that have expanded.

few	TRBV10-3	TRBD1	TRBJ2-1	CAIRGRTGGKDEQFF	TGTGCCATCAGAGGAAGGACAGGGGGCAAGGATGAGCAGTTCTTC
-	TRBV5-1	TRBD1	TRBJ2-1	CASSFQQGQINEQFF	TGCGCCAGCAGCTTTCAACAGGGGCAAATCAATGAGCAGTTCTTC
once	TRBV18	-	TRBJ2-5	CASSPPGRREREETQYF	TGTGCCAGCTCACCACCAGGCCGCAGGGAGAGAGAAGAGACCCAGTACTTC
once	TRBV5-1	-	TRBJ2-4	CASRLGAIQYF	TGCGCCAGCAGACTAGGGGCCATTCAGTACTTC
-	TRBV7-2	-	TRBJ1-2	CASSLANPWVVSNYGYTF	TGTGCCAGCAGCTTAGCAAATCCCTGGGTGGTATCGAACTATGGCTACACCTTC
-	TRBV28	TRBD1	TRBJ2-7	CASSLLPGTGTYEQYF	TGTGCCAGCAGTTTACTCCCCGGGACAGGGACCTACGAGCAGTACTTC
few	TRBV7-9	-	TRBJ1-2	CASSLALPIYGYTF	TGTGCCAGCAGCTTAGCGTTACCGATCTATGGCTACACCTTC
-	TRBV11-1	TRBD2	TRBJ2-1	CASSLALGERGINEQFF	TGTGCCAGCAGCTTAGCGCTCGGGGAGCGGGGGATTAATGAGCAGTTCTTC
few	TRBV6-1	-	TRBJ1-6	CASRPRGAGSPLHF	TGTGCCAGCAGACCTCGAGGGGCGGGTTCACCCCTCCACTTT
few	TRBV5-1	-	TRBJ1-2	CASSFQGAVDYGYTF	TGCGCCAGCAGCTTCCAGGGAGCAGTTGACTATGGCTACACCTTC
few	TRBV7-6	-	TRBJ1-4	CASSLFQGTTNEKLFF	TGTGCCAGCAGCTTATTTCAGGGAACAACTAATGAAAAACTGTTTTTT
-	TRBV20-1	-	TRBJ2-7	CSARGTADTYEQYF	TGCAGTGCTAGAGGGACAGCAGACACCTACGAGCAGTACTTT
-	TRBV5-1	-	TRBJ1-2	CASSLTQDGYTF	TGCGCCAGCAGCTTGACACAAGACGGCTACACCTTC
few	TRBV4-3	TRBD2	TRBJ2-7	CASSQAYSGTLREQYF	TGCGCCAGCAGCCAAGCTTATAGCGGGACCTTACGGGAGCAGTACTTC
-	TRBV7-9	-	TRBJ1-4	CASSSTVLSNEKLFF	TGTGCCAGCAGCTCGACGGTACTAAGCAATGAAAAACTGTTTTTT
-	TRBV20-1	TRBD2	TRBJ2-1	CSASSRLAGVRTEQFF	TGCAGTGCTAGTAGCCGGCTAGCGGGAGTACGCACTGAGCAGTTCTTC
few	TRBV7-9	-	TRBJ1-5	CASSLAGPQPQHF	TGTGCCAGCAGCTTAGCAGGGCCTCAGCCCCAGCATTTT
few	TRBV6-1	TRBD2	TRBJ2-7	CASSTREPYLEQYF	TGTGCCAGTTCCACGCGGGAGCCCTATCTCGAGCAGTACTTC
many	TRBV12-3/TRBV12-4	TRBD2	TRBJ2-1	CASSRLAGDINEQFF	TGTGCCAGCAGCCGCCTAGCGGGAGACATCAATGAGCAGTTCTTC
once	TRBV11-2	-	TRBJ2-3	CASSLMGPDTQYF	TGTGCCAGCAGCTTAATGGGGCCAGATACGCAGTATTTT
-	TRBV20-1	TRBD1	TRBJ1-5	CSATPGTVPISNQPQHF	TGCAGTGCTACCCCCGGGACAGTCCCCATTAGCAATCAGCCCCAGCATTTT
-	TRBV28	-	TRBJ2-3	CASSKRTAPGVQYF	TGTGCCAGCAGTAAAAGGACAGCGCCGGGGGTGCAGTATTTT
few	TRBV6-1	TRBD1	TRBJ1-5	CASSDADRDQPQHF	TGTGCCAGCAGTGATGCGGACAGGGATCAGCCCCAGCATTTT
few	TRBV6-2/TRBV6-3	-	TRBJ2-7	CASDNGGYEQYF	TGTGCCAGCGATAACGGGGGTTACGAGCAGTACTTC
-	TRBV28	TRBD2	TRBJ2-5	CASSPPGLAVPQETQYF	TGTGCCAGCAGCCCTCCCGGACTAGCGGTTCCACAAGAGACCCAGTACTTC
many	TRBV20-1	-	TRBJ1-5	CSASWGPEINQPQHF	TGCAGTGCTAGCTGGGGCCCCGAGATTAATCAGCCCCAGCATTTT
few	TRBV4-1	-	TRBJ2-1	CASSQEVEGDEQFF	TGCGCCAGCAGCCAAGAAGTTGAGGGGGATGAGCAGTTCTTC
-	TRBV20-1	TRBD1	TRBJ1-1	CSARAGTGGTEAFF	TGCAGTGCTAGAGCCGGGACAGGGGGCACTGAAGCTTTCTTT
many	TRBV29-1	-	TRBJ1-5	CSVGSDTGTDQPQHF	TGCAGCGTTGGTTCGGACACAGGGACCGATCAGCCCCAGCATTTT
few	TRBV29-1	-	TRBJ2-7	CSVEKDPRGYEQYF	TGCAGCGTTGAGAAAGATCCGAGGGGATACGAGCAGTACTTC
few	TRBV29-1	TRBD1	TRBJ1-1	CSAVGQGLTEAFF	TGCAGCGCCGTGGGACAGGGACTGACTGAAGCTTTCTTT
-	TRBV14	TRBD1	TRBJ1-6	CASSPRDRLQDSPLHF	TGTGCCAGCAGCCCTCGGGACAGGCTTCAGGATTCACCCCTCCACTTT
few	TRBV5-6	TRBD1	TRBJ2-7	CASRDTGGAGAEQYF	TGTGCCAGCAGGGATACAGGGGGCGCAGGAGCGGAGCAGTACTTC
few	TRBV3-1	TRBD1	TRBJ1-2	CASSQGQGVGYGYTF	TGTGCCAGCAGCCAAGGACAGGGGGTAGGGTATGGCTACACCTTC
-	TRBV2	-	TRBJ2-1	CASRTPDPFSYNEQFF	TGTGCCAGCAGGACCCCGGACCCCTTTTCCTACAATGAGCAGTTCTTC
-	TRBV7-6	TRBD2	TRBJ2-1	CASSSGLAGDPTFYNEQFF	TGTGCCAGCAGCTCGGGACTAGCGGGGGATCCAACCTTCTACAATGAGCAGTTCTTC
-	TRBV12-3/TRBV12-4	-	TRBJ1-1	CASSAPLGSTEAFF	TGTGCCAGCAGTGCCCCTCTTGGAAGCACTGAAGCTTTCTTT
-	TRBV7-2	-	TRBJ2-7	CASSPQYSSLYEQYF	TGTGCCAGCAGCCCCCAGTATTCTAGTTTGTACGAGCAGTACTTC
-	TRBV12-5	-	TRBJ1-2	CASGLDTGYDGYTF	TGTGCTAGTGGTTTGGACACAGGGTACGATGGCTACACCTTC
once	TRBV5-6	TRBD2	TRBJ2-5	CASSLETGGQETQYF	TGTGCCAGCAGCTTGGAGACGGGAGGCCAAGAGACCCAGTACTTC
-	TRBV11-1	-	TRBJ2-1	CASSTGIRGYNEQFF	TGTGCCAGCAGCACGGGGATCAGGGGCTACAATGAGCAGTTCTTC
few	TRBV12-3/TRBV12-4	TRBD1	TRBJ2-1	CASSLIQGERNEQFF	TGTGCCAGCAGTTTAATACAGGGGGAAAGGAATGAGCAGTTCTTC
once	TRBV9	-	TRBJ1-2	CASSVERGGYGYTF	TGTGCCAGCAGCGTAGAAAGGGGTGGCTATGGCTACACCTTC
-	TRBV6-1	-	TRBJ2-7	CASSPVERSPYEQYF	TGTGCCAGCAGCCCGGTGGAGCGGTCACCCTACGAGCAGTACTTC
few	TRBV5-1	-	TRBJ2-7	CASSLRAQSYEQYF	TGCGCCAGCAGCTTACGGGCGCAGTCCTACGAGCAGTACTTC
few	TRBV15	TRBD1	TRBJ2-7	CATSTEKQGKRSYEQYF	TGTGCCACCAGCACAGAAAAACAGGGGAAGAGATCCTACGAGCAGTACTTC
-	TRBV18	-	TRBJ2-2	CASSPYGGGTGELFF	TGTGCCAGCTCACCATACGGGGGCGGAACCGGGGAGCTGTTTTTT
many	TRBV12-3/TRBV12-4	-	TRBJ2-7	CASSLGGGFYEQYF	TGTGCCAGCAGTTTAGGAGGGGGATTCTACGAGCAGTACTTC
-	TRBV3-1	-	TRBJ2-5	CASSQDAFETQYF	TGTGCCAGCAGCCAAGATGCCTTTGAGACCCAGTACTTC
-	TRBV4-2	TRBD1	TRBJ1-5	CASSTGGEGQPQHF	TGTGCCAGCAGCACAGGGGGCGAGGGGCAGCCCCAGCATTTT
-	TRBV27	TRBD2	TRBJ2-1	CASSSHLWGGYNEQFF	TGTGCCAGCAGTTCCCACCTTTGGGGGGGATACAATGAGCAGTTCTTC
-	TRBV27	-	TRBJ1-6	CASSLRLWDGLSPLHF	TGTGCCAGCAGTTTAAGGTTGTGGGACGGACTTTCACCCCTCCACTTT
many	TRBV12-3/TRBV12-4	TRBD2	TRBJ2-5	CASSLLATGQETQYF	TGTGCCAGCAGTCTACTAGCGACGGGGCAAGAGACCCAGTACTTC
-	TRBV9	TRBD2	TRBJ2-7	CASSPRTSGSHEQYF	TGTGCCAGCAGCCCCAGGACTAGCGGGAGCCACGAGCAGTACTTC
-	TRBV6-1	-	TRBJ1-2	CATTTQGLSYGYTF	TGTGCCACGACAACTCAGGGGCTAAGCTATGGCTACACCTTC
-	TRBV12-3/TRBV12-4	-	TRBJ2-1	CASSRTEAGINNEQFF	TGTGCCAGCAGTCGTACCGAGGCGGGTATCAACAATGAGCAGTTCTTC
few	TRBV19	-	TRBJ2-3	CASSRFGSDTQYF	TGTGCCAGTAGTCGGTTTGGGTCAGATACGCAGTATTTT
few	TRBV7-9	-	TRBJ1-6	CASRPPGSSPLHF	TGTGCCAGCAGACCTCCTGGAAGTTCACCCCTCCACTTT
many	TRBV5-1	-	TRBJ2-1	CASSLDGGPYNEQFF	TGCGCCAGCAGCTTGGATGGGGGGCCCTACAATGAGCAGTTCTTC
-	TRBV5-1	-	TRBJ1-4	CASSLKGVGEKLFF	TGCGCCAGCAGCTTGAAGGGAGTGGGTGAAAAACTGTTTTTT